This entry concerns a single T cell receptor beta chain. Its antigen is undetermined. The sample is drawn from a study of cytomegalovirus exposure and HLA in healthy donors. Study conclusions and caveats: Solely CMV serostatus was available to characterize immune exposure. Later analysis demonstrated an association between a missense DCLRE1C variant and TCR beta V- and J-gene trimming. Confirmation in vitro established that a few CMV-associated chains were specific for CMV antigens. With further analysis later on, most CMV-associated TCR beta chains appeared HLA-restricted.

In the PCR, 60 Vbeta and 13 Jbeta primers were used. Produced via immunoSEQ multiplex PCR; TCRdb's table is partial and in-frame only. The sample contains 75,000 to 95,000 clones, 84% of which appear only once. Germline CDR1 and CDR2: MNHEY and SVGAGI. Germline trimming cut 4 bases from V and 6 bases from J; bases unmatched to any gene: 8. CDR3 length: 15 amino acids. This chain uses TRBV6-5 with TRBJ2-1, with 8 bases aligning to TRBD2. The sequence derives from a woman between 18 and 29 years old in good health and CMV-seropositive. Sequenced input: PBMCs. This CDR3 is CASSSGTSRVNEQFF. The CDR3 nucleotides are TGTGCCAGCAGTTCCGGGACTAGTCGGGTCAATGAGCAGTTCTTC.